A single sample gave rise to the 13 T cell receptor beta chains below, sequenced in a study of blood T cell repertoires in COVID-19 (TCRdb year 2020). Library generation was performed with the immunoSEQ multiplex PCR assay. Held by TCRdb, this immuneACCESS table contains in-frame sequences only and omits some clones. Under half of the omission traces to an unresolved V gene where checked; the cause of the rest is unknown. Counted in this sample were roughly 80,000 clones; around 90% of them appeared once. The ten largest clones take up about 5.3% of the sample. The specimen was peripheral blood. The source is a man over 45 with active COVID-19.

The V and J genes are TRBV7-2 and TRBJ2-1, with 12 nucleotides matching TRBD2. Germline trimming cut 2 bases from V and 8 bases from J; bases unmatched to any gene: 4. The germline gives CDR1 SGHTA, CDR2 FQGNSA. The CDR3 contains 15 residues. DNA for the CDR3: TGTGCCAGCAGCTTAACTAGCGGGGGGTGGGATGAGCAGTTCTTC. Its translation is CASSLTSGGWDEQFF.

This clone was detected only a few times. This rearrangement joins TRBV9 to TRBJ1-2, with D possibly being TRBD1 (6 bases). Germline V lookup: CDR1 SGDLS, CDR2 YYNGEE. V gave up 4 bases and J gave up 4 bases, with 17 bases separating them. The length of the CDR3 is 15 residues. The CDR3 region has the DNA TGTGCCAGCAGCCAAAACAGGGCGCAGGCCTATGGCTACACCTTC. Translated, it gives CASSQNRAQAYGYTF. The variable domain in full, completed from reference TRBV9 and TRBJ1-2, reads DSGVTQTPKHLITATGQRVTLRCSPRSGDLSVYWYQQSLDQGLQFLIQYYNGEERAKGNILERFSAQQFPDLHSELNLSSLELGDSALYFCASSQNRAQAYGYTFGSGTRLTVV.

The chain uses TRBV12-2 and TRBJ1-2; TRBD1, the D gene given by the table, was not confirmed from the DNA. TRBV12-2 is a pseudogene locus. CDR3 size: 17 residues. The CDR3 nucleotides are TGTGCAAGTCGCCGCCGGAATGACAGGGCTTGTAACTATGGCTACACCTTC. It codes for CASRRRNDRACNYGYTF.

The rearrangement joins TRBV24-1 to TRBJ2-3; D is ambiguous. Trimming pared 3 bases from V and 0 bases from J, leaving 3 bases between. Germline V gene data show CDR1 as KGHDR and CDR2 as SFDVKD. The length of the CDR3 is 13 residues. CDR3 amino acids: CATSDLSTDTQYF. The CDR3 bases are TGTGCCACCAGTGATCTGAGCACAGATACGCAGTATTTT.

The V gene is TRBV6-5, the J gene TRBJ1-5; D uncertain. The CDR3 sequence is 15 residues long. V shed 6 bases and J shed 1 base, with 13 bases lying between them. Germline V gene sequence: CDR1 MNHEY, CDR2 SVGAGI. CDR3 sequence (DNA): TGTGCCAGCAGACCCCGGACTTCCAGCAATCAGCCCCAGCATTTT. Protein sequence: CASRPRTSSNQPQHF.

This sequence joins TRBV28 and TRBJ2-7; 8 nucleotides line up with TRBD1. With V trimmed by 4 bases and J by 4 bases, 9 bases remained unmatched. CDR1 and CDR2 (germline): MDHEN, SYDVKM. The CDR3 has 15 residues. CDR3 amino acids: CASSSETGARYEQYF. The CDR3 DNA follows: TGTGCCAGCAGTTCCGAGACAGGGGCTAGGTACGAGCAGTACTTC.

This rearrangement joins TRBV30 to TRBJ1-4; 8 bases line up with TRBD1. The CDR3 is 15 residues long. CDR1 and CDR2 from the germline V gene are GTSNPN and SVGIG (reference sequence). The J segment lost 8 bases and the V segment lost 1 base, leaving 9 bases of the junction unmatched. For the CDR3, the DNA is TGTGCCTGGAGTGCAGCAGGGGGCGCGGGGGAAAAACTGTTTTTT. Encoded protein: CAWSAAGGAGEKLFF.

The chain couples TRBV18 to TRBJ1-2; TRBD1 is a possible D gene (5 bases). Per the germline V gene, CDR1 is KGHSH and CDR2 is LQKENI. CDR3 length equals 14 residues. Trimming pared 2 bases from V and 4 bases from J, leaving 11 bases between. The CDR3 sequence is CASSPEGGAYGYTF. CDR3 DNA: TGTGCCAGCTCACCAGAGGGAGGGGCCTATGGCTACACCTTC. The variable domain in full, completed from reference TRBV18 and TRBJ1-2, reads NAGVMQNPRHLVRRRGQEARLRCSPMKGHSHVYWYRQLPEEGLKFMVYLQKENIIDESGMPKERFSAEFPKEGPSILRIQQVVRGDSAAYFCASSPEGGAYGYTFGSGTRLTVV.

V is TRBV2 and J is TRBJ2-5; a weak D match, TRBD2 (5 bases). The CDR3 is made up of 14 amino acids. Germline CDR1 is SNHLY and CDR2 is FYNNEI. V dropped 2 bases and J dropped 5 bases, with 12 bases sitting between them. The CDR3 spells CASSELGLGETQYF. The CDR3 bases are TGTGCCAGCAGTGAACTCGGACTTGGGGAGACCCAGTACTTC. Using reference TRBV2 and TRBJ2-5 for the parts outside the CDR3, the full variable domain is EPEVTQTPSHQVTQMGQEVILRCVPISNHLYFYWYRQILGQKVEFLVSFYNNEISEKSEIFDDQFSVERPDGSNFTLKIRSTKLEDSAMYFCASSELGLGETQYFGPGTRLLVL.

The chain has TRBV28 and TRBJ1-2; D is undetermined. In germline, CDR1 is MDHEN, CDR2 SYDVKM. V was trimmed by 1 base and J by 4 bases, leaving 10 bases between them. The CDR3 runs 14 residues. In DNA form, the CDR3 reads TGTGCCAGCAGTTTATCGGGGTGGGGCTATGGCTACACCTTC. Amino acids: CASSLSGWGYGYTF.

This rearrangement joins TRBV7-3 to TRBJ2-7; 10 bases agree with TRBD2. The CDR3 is made up of 19 amino acids. The germline CDR1 and CDR2 sequences are SGHTA and FQGTGA. After removal of 1 base from V and 5 bases from J, the junction contained 17 bases not matched to a gene. The CDR3 sequence is CASSLRRGRGAGGPDEQYF. DNA for the CDR3: TGTGCCAGCAGCTTAAGAAGAGGACGGGGAGCGGGAGGGCCGGACGAGCAGTACTTC.

This clone has just a few counts. The genes are TRBV30 and TRBJ1-1, with 7 bases aligning to TRBD1. The CDR3 spans 13 residues. V lost 4 bases and J lost 4; bases outside the gene matches: 6. Germline CDR1 reads GTSNPN; CDR2 reads SVGIG (reference sequence). In nucleotides, the CDR3 is TGTGCCTGGACCACAGGGGCGACCACTGAAGCTTTCTTT. It specifies CAWTTGATTEAFF. Using reference TRBV30 and TRBJ1-1 for the parts outside the CDR3, the full variable domain is SQTIHQWPATLVQPVGSPLSLECTVEGTSNPNLYWYRQAAGRGLQLLFYSVGIGQISSEVPQNLSASRPQDRQFILSSKKLLLSDSGFYLCAWTTGATTEAFFGQGTRLTVV.

V is TRBV28 and J is TRBJ2-7; 7 bases are a match to TRBD1. V gave up 6 bases and J gave up 5 bases; unmatched junction bases: 13. Germline loops: CDR1 MDHEN, CDR2 SYDVKM. The CDR3 runs to 15 residues. In DNA form, the CDR3 reads TGTGCCAGCAGCCGACCGTGGACAGGTCGTGACGAGCAGTACTTC. Its protein is CASSRPWTGRDEQYF.